A single sample gave rise to the 19 T cell receptor beta chains below, sequenced in a study of glioma-infiltrating T cells after dendritic cell vaccination. Time point indicated: after dendritic cell vaccination, including at tumor progression/relapse. Generated by immunoSEQ multiplex PCR, the TCRdb table keeps only in-frame clones and is missing some. The repertoire holds tens of thousands of clones, with about nine tenths as singletons. Specimen: blood, collected after dendritic cell vaccination. These receptor sequences come from a human donor with glioblastoma.

The chain employs TRBV2 and TRBJ2-1; TRBD2 matches at 10 bases. After removal of 6 bases from V and 6 bases from J, the junction contained 5 bases not matched to a gene. The length of the CDR3 is 14 residues. Germline CDR1 SNHLY, CDR2 FYNNEI. CDR3 residues: CASRVGLASNEQFF. CDR3 coding DNA: TGTGCCAGCAGGGTGGGACTAGCGTCCAATGAGCAGTTCTTC. Using reference TRBV2 and TRBJ2-1 for the parts outside the CDR3, the full variable domain is EPEVTQTPSHQVTQMGQEVILRCVPISNHLYFYWYRQILGQKVEFLVSFYNNEISEKSEIFDDQFSVERPDGSNFTLKIRSTKLEDSAMYFCASRVGLASNEQFFGPGTRLTVL.

CDR3 protein: CASSGARYSGYTF. CDR3 in DNA: TGTGCCAGCAGCGGTGCGCGCTATAGTGGCTACACCTTC. The chain is built from TRBV9 and TRBJ1-2; D is undetermined. The germline V gene has CDR1 SGDLS and CDR2 YYNGEE. Trimming pared 3 bases from V and 7 bases from J, leaving 13 bases between. This CDR3 is 13 amino acids long.

The chain links TRBV5-6 to TRBJ2-5, with unresolved D. The CDR3 runs 16 residues. Germline V gene sequence: CDR1 SGHDT, CDR2 YYEEEE. Trimming cost V 0 bases and J 1 base, with 13 bases left between them. The chain's CDR3 is CASSLVQGATQETQYF. The CDR3, as DNA: TGTGCCAGCAGCTTGGTTCAAGGAGCCACCCAAGAGACCCAGTACTTC.

This sequence joins TRBV5-1 and TRBJ1-1, with 8 bases that match TRBD1. CDR1 SGHRS and CDR2 YFSETQ come from the germline V gene. Losses at the gene ends were 4 bases for V and 4 bases for J; bases not matched to a gene: 9. CDR3 length equals 15 residues. CDR3 region: CASSTKQGAGTEAFF. The DNA of the CDR3 is TGCGCCAGCAGCACCAAGCAGGGGGCAGGCACTGAAGCTTTCTTT.

This rearrangement joins TRBV9 to TRBJ2-3, with 11 bases fitting TRBD2. The CDR3 spans 17 residues. Trimming at V came to 2 bases and at J to 0 bases, leaving 5 bases not matched to a gene. Germline-derived CDR1 and CDR2 are SGDLS and YYNGEE. This chain's CDR3 is CASSVPVAGGSTDTQYF. DNA for the CDR3: TGTGCCAGCAGCGTGCCCGTAGCGGGGGGGAGCACAGATACGCAGTATTTT.

This clone was seen once. The chain couples TRBV5-6 to TRBJ1-3; TRBD1 is a possible D gene (5 bases). CDR1 is SGHDT and CDR2 is YYEEEE in the germline V gene. V lost 2 bases and J lost 0, with 9 bases in between. The CDR3 has 15 residues. The CDR3 spells CASSFGGVSGNTIYF. DNA of the CDR3: TGTGCCAGCAGCTTCGGGGGGGTCTCTGGAAACACCATATATTTT.

A single count supports this clone. The chain joins TRBV11-2 to TRBJ2-5; TRBD2 is a possible D gene (6 bases). Trimming pared 5 bases from V and 5 bases from J, leaving 12 bases between. In germline, CDR1 is SGHAT, CDR2 FQNNGV. The CDR3 sequence is 13 residues long. CDR3 residues: CASSPGLRETQYF. CDR3 nucleotide sequence: TGTGCCAGCAGCCCGGGACTGAGGGAGACCCAGTACTTC.

The V call is TRBV29-1, the J call TRBJ2-7, with a possible D match to TRBD2 (6 bases). V shed 4 bases and J shed 4 bases, with 8 bases lying between them. The germline gives CDR1 SQVTM, CDR2 ANQGSEA. This CDR3 region has 11 residues. The CDR3 DNA reads TGCAGCGTTGCAGGGAGGTACGAGCAGTACTTC. This sequence encodes CSVAGRYEQYF.

This chain joins TRBV5-1 and TRBJ2-7, with 8 positions matching TRBD2. The CDR3 spans 16 residues. Germline V gene sequence: CDR1 SGHRS, CDR2 YFSETQ. V lost 0 bases to trimming and J lost 1 base; unmatched junction nucleotides: 6. CDR3 in amino acids: CASSLDGRGVSYEQYF. CDR3 sequence (DNA): TGCGCCAGCAGCTTGGACGGGAGGGGAGTATCCTACGAGCAGTACTTC.

The chain is built from TRBV7-2 and TRBJ1-1; perhaps TRBD1 as D (5 bases). V dropped 5 bases and J dropped 1 base, with 14 bases sitting between them. The CDR3 is 15 residues long. CDR1 SGHTA and CDR2 FQGNSA come from the germline V gene. CDR3 in DNA: TGTGCCAGCAGCCTGACCCCTGGACAGAACACTGAAGCTTTCTTT. As protein: CASSLTPGQNTEAFF.

In DNA, the CDR3 is TGCGCCAGCAGCTCCATACGGGTAGATACGCAGTATTTT. Translating gives CASSSIRVDTQYF. V gene TRBV4-1 combines with J gene TRBJ2-3; no firm D call. Looked up from germline, CDR1 is MGHRA and CDR2 is YSYEKL. V dropped 5 bases and J dropped 5 bases, with 11 bases sitting between them. This CDR3 region has 13 residues.

CDR3 DNA: TGTGCCAGCAGCGTAGCTCAGGGGGGTATAGCTCAGCCCCAGCATTTT. Protein product: CASSVAQGGIAQPQHF. V gene TRBV9 combines with J gene TRBJ1-5; 7 bases align to TRBD1. After removal of 0 bases from V and 6 bases from J, the junction contained 9 bases not matched to a gene. The CDR3 loop spans 16 amino acids. From germline, CDR1 is SGDLS and CDR2 YYNGEE.

The chain is built from TRBV19 and TRBJ2-6; weak D call: TRBD2 (6 bases). This CDR3 is 16 amino acids long. V shed 1 base and J shed 2 bases, with 9 bases lying between them. Germline V gene lookup returns CDR1 LNHDA and CDR2 SQIVND (reference sequence). CDR3: CASSIGRETGANVLTF. In DNA, the CDR3 is TGTGCCAGTAGTATAGGCCGGGAGACTGGGGCCAACGTCCTGACTTTC. The whole variable domain, remainder taken from reference TRBV19 and TRBJ2-6, is DGGITQSPKYLFRKEGQNVTLSCEQNLNHDAMYWYRQDPGQGLRLIYYSQIVNDFQKGDIAEGYSVSREKKESFPLTVTSAQKNPTAFYLCASSIGRETGANVLTFGAGSRLTVL.

This chain joins TRBV5-1 and TRBJ2-7, with TRBD2 identical over 9 bases. The CDR3 consists of 14 residues. The junction had 5 bases not matched to a gene; V was cut back by 4 bases and J by 3 bases. CDR1 and CDR2 (germline): SGHRS, YFSETQ. The CDR3 DNA is TGCGCCAGCAGCCCGACTAGCGGAAGCTACGAGCAGTACTTC. Translating gives CASSPTSGSYEQYF.

The J gene is TRBJ2-5, the V gene TRBV10-2; TRBD1 matches at 8 bases. Germline CDR1 WSHSY, CDR2 SAAADI. The CDR3 runs to 18 residues. V was pared by 4 bases and J by 4 bases, with 17 bases of the junction left unmatched. The DNA of the CDR3 is TGCGCCAGCAGTGTGGGTAGGGGTCTCAGGGGGCGCGGAGAGACCCAGTACTTC. It encodes CASSVGRGLRGRGETQYF.

The genes are TRBV19 and TRBJ2-3, with D perhaps TRBD1 (6 bases). The CDR3 is 14 amino acids. V lost 9 bases, J lost 1 base, and 14 bases lay in between. CDR1 is LNHDA, CDR2 SQIVND, per germline (reference sequence). The CDR3 DNA follows: TGTGCCAGCACCCCGGGACACCGCACAGATACGCAGTATTTT. Translating gives CASTPGHRTDTQYF. The variable domain in full, with the rest retrieved from reference TRBV19 and TRBJ2-3, is DGGITQSPKYLFRKEGQNVTLSCEQNLNHDAMYWYRQDPGQGLRLIYYSQIVNDFQKGDIAEGYSVSREKKESFPLTVTSAQKNPTAFYLCASTPGHRTDTQYFGPGTRLTVL.

This chain uses TRBV7-2 with TRBJ2-7; perhaps TRBD2 as D (5 bases). Germline CDR1 is SGHTA and CDR2 is FQGNSA. Trimming removed 5 bases from V and 7 bases from J, with 18 bases in between. The CDR3 has 14 residues. CDR3 nucleotide sequence: TGTGCCAGCAGCCCCTGGGTAGCGATGGGAGAGCAGTACTTC. As protein: CASSPWVAMGEQYF.

The V gene is TRBV15, the J gene TRBJ2-6; D is possibly TRBD2 (5 bases). Trimming took 3 bases from V and 2 from J, leaving 11 bases between them. Germline V lookup: CDR1 LNHNV, CDR2 YYDKDF (reference sequence). This CDR3 region has 16 residues. The CDR3 DNA sequence: TGTGCCACCAGCAGCTCTCGGGGAGCTGGGGCCAACGTCCTGACTTTC. Translating it yields CATSSSRGAGANVLTF.

This clone was seen more than once but under ten times. The chain is built from TRBV5-4 and TRBJ2-7, with 9 positions matching TRBD1. J gave up 4 bases and V 4 bases, and 9 bases lay outside the gene matches. This CDR3 is built from 15 residues. Germline CDR1 is SGHNT and CDR2 is YYREEE (reference sequence). The CDR3 region is CASSPPGTGMYEQYF. In DNA form, the CDR3 reads TGTGCCAGCAGCCCTCCGGGGACAGGGATGTACGAGCAGTACTTC.